The clone carrying this TCR beta chain occurred once. Its target is unknown. Profiling relied on immunoSEQ multiplex PCR, and the TCRdb table lists in-frame clones only, not all of them. Counted here are some 370,000 clones, 83% occurring once; the ten biggest clones make up nearly 7.5%. Documented treatment: around 19 received Ad26.COV2.S at low or high dose, single or two shots; five or six received placebo; per-sample allocation not given. Following the first vaccine or placebo injection, samples were taken on day 63. Donor was an adult aged 18-55 years in Boston. The data belong to a study of Ad26.COV2.S vaccination and SARS-CoV-2 variants. CDR3 length equals 18 residues. Germline assignment: CDR1 MRHNA and CDR2 SNTAGT. Trimming took 2 bases from V and 7 from J; bases not matched to a gene: 11. Study-level results: Total T cell responses, in the TCR breadth and depth analyses, may have been underestimated.

This TCR came from a person between 18 and 65 years old who received the Ad26.COV2.S COVID-19 vaccine or a placebo. The rearrangement links TRBV6-4 to TRBJ2-2, with 12 positions matching TRBD2. This material consisted of peripheral blood, taken in a trial of Ad26.COV2.S vaccine versus placebo. The CDR3 spells CASSDPLCLAGGGGELFF. The CDR3 DNA reads TGTGCCAGCAGTGACCCCCTATGCCTAGCGGGAGGGGGCGGGGAGCTGTTTTTT.